These 25 T cell receptor beta chains were all obtained from the same sample, sequenced in a study of blood T cell repertoires in COVID-19. Measured with immunoSEQ multiplex PCR; TCRdb has only the in-frame clones, and not every one. This table has approximately 60,000 clones, more than 70% appearing once. Sample: peripheral blood. All receptors derive from a man between 60 and 75 years old with active or convalescent COVID-19.

The chain has TRBV30 and TRBJ1-2; 11 bases fit TRBD1. This CDR3 is built from 14 residues. The V and J ends lost 5 bases and 4 bases, in that order; junction bases with no gene match: 6. The germline V gene has CDR1 GTSNPN and CDR2 SVGIG (reference sequence). This CDR3 reads CAWERGQGGYGYTF. Written as DNA, the CDR3 is TGTGCCTGGGAACGGGGACAGGGGGGCTATGGCTACACCTTC.

The CDR3 bases are TGTGCCAGCAGCCATAGAGGGGGCGACGTCTATGGCTACACCTTC. Protein sequence: CASSHRGGDVYGYTF. V usage is TRBV6-5 and J usage is TRBJ1-2; TRBD1 agrees at 7 bases. CDR1 is MNHEY and CDR2 is SVGAGI in the germline V gene. The V segment lost 6 bases and the J segment 4 bases; nucleotides outside the gene matches: 11. The CDR3 sequence is 15 residues long.

The V and J genes are TRBV2 and TRBJ1-5; TRBD1 agrees at 7 bases. The V and J ends lost 6 bases and 7 bases, in that order; junction bases with no gene match: 9. The CDR3 is 14 amino acids. The germline gives CDR1 SNHLY, CDR2 FYNNEI. CDR3 sequence: CASSPQTGNQPQHF. The CDR3 DNA reads as TGTGCCAGCAGCCCCCAGACAGGGAACCAGCCCCAGCATTTT.

The chain is built from TRBV27 and TRBJ1-5, with D unresolved. The V end was cut by 5 bases, the J end by 7 bases, with 15 bases between. This CDR3 has 14 residues. In germline, CDR1 is MNHEY, CDR2 SMNVEV (reference sequence). The chain's CDR3 is CASSPRWREQPQHF. CDR3 in DNA: TGTGCCAGCAGTCCCCGGTGGAGGGAGCAGCCCCAGCATTTT.

V and J are TRBV7-2 and TRBJ2-1; 8 nucleotides line up with TRBD2. Trimming at V came to 7 bases and at J to 3 bases, leaving 11 bases not matched to a gene. Per the germline V gene, CDR1 is SGHTA and CDR2 is FQGNSA. The length of the CDR3 is 16 residues. CDR3 amino acids: CASTVSSGALYNEQFF. As DNA, the CDR3 is TGTGCCAGCACCGTTAGTAGCGGGGCTCTCTACAATGAGCAGTTCTTC.

This chain links TRBV4-3 with TRBJ2-1, with no clear D. The V gene lost 3 bases and the J gene lost 7 bases, with 13 bases spanning the gap. The CDR3 has 14 amino acids. Germline CDR1 reads LGHNA; CDR2 reads YSLEER. The CDR3 spells CASSQRGPDNEQFF. DNA of the CDR3: TGCGCCAGCAGCCAGAGAGGCCCTGATAATGAGCAGTTCTTC.

V is TRBV4-2 and J is TRBJ2-7; 7 nucleotides match TRBD1. Germline CDR1 is LGHNA and CDR2 is YNFKEQ. The CDR3 runs to 15 residues. Losses at the gene ends were 9 bases for V and 0 bases for J; bases not matched to a gene: 11. The CDR3 sequence is CASRSDRAFSYEQYF. The CDR3 DNA sequence: TGTGCCAGTAGGAGCGACAGGGCCTTCTCCTACGAGCAGTACTTC.

This chain joins TRBV3-1 (or the pseudogene TRBV3-2) and TRBJ1-6; a weak D match, TRBD1 (6 bases). The ends were cut back, 1 base at V and 6 bases at J, with 10 bases in the middle. Germline V CDR1 and CDR2: LGHDT, YNNKEL (reference sequence). CDR3 size: 15 residues. The CDR3 sequence is CASSQAGDGNSPLHF. CDR3 DNA sequence: TGTGCCAGCAGCCAAGCAGGGGATGGTAATTCACCCCTCCACTTT.

The rearrangement links TRBV29-1 to TRBJ1-4, with 7 nucleotides matching TRBD1. Trimming at V came to 7 bases and at J to 4 bases, leaving 3 bases not matched to a gene. Germline CDR1 is SQVTM and CDR2 is ANQGSEA. CDR3 size: 12 residues. CDR3 coding DNA: TGCAGCGCCAGGGGGAATAATGAAAAACTGTTTTTT. Its protein product is CSARGNNEKLFF. Full variable domain (outside the CDR3, taken from reference TRBV29-1 and TRBJ1-4): SAVISQKPSRDICQRGTSLTIQCQVDSQVTMMFWYRQQPGQSLTLIATANQGSEATYESGFVIDKFPISRPNLTFSTLTVSNMSPEDSSIYLCSARGNNEKLFFGSGTQLSVL.

The chain joins TRBV6-5 to TRBJ1-5, with D possibly being TRBD1 (5 bases). Germline loops: CDR1 MNHEY, CDR2 SVGAGI. The ends were cut back, 0 bases at V and 6 bases at J, with 9 bases in the middle. The CDR3 totals 14 residues. Written as DNA, the CDR3 is TGTGCCAGCAGTTACTCCGGGGGGAGTCAGCCCCAGCATTTT. Amino acid sequence: CASSYSGGSQPQHF.

This chain links TRBV15 with TRBJ1-2, with 7 bases aligning to TRBD1. The CDR3 is made up of 14 amino acids. Trimming took 1 base from V and 1 from J; bases not matched to a gene: 0. Per germline, CDR1 LNHNV and CDR2 YYDKDF (reference sequence). The CDR3 DNA is TGTGCCACCAGCAGAGGGGACAGTAACTATGGCTACACCTTC. It is translated as CATSRGDSNYGYTF.

This clone was detected once. For the CDR3, the DNA is TGCAGTGCTACCTTTAAAGATACGCAGTATTTT. Translating gives CSATFKDTQYF. This chain joins TRBV20-1 and TRBJ2-3; D uncertain. CDR1 is DFQATT, CDR2 SNEGSKA, per germline (reference sequence). The CDR3 contains 11 residues. Trimming stripped 4 bases from V and 5 bases from J, with 7 bases between.

This clone was seen a single time. This sequence joins TRBV7-8 and TRBJ1-5; perhaps TRBD1 as D (6 bases). V was trimmed by 5 bases and J by 7 bases, leaving 15 bases between them. Germline CDR1 is SGHVS and CDR2 is FQNEAQ. This CDR3 comprises 14 residues. The CDR3 coding sequence is TGTGCCAGCAGCAGCGGCCAGGGGACCCAGCCCCAGCATTTT. Amino acid sequence: CASSSGQGTQPQHF. The entire variable domain, with the rest obtained from reference TRBV7-8 and TRBJ1-5, is as follows: GAGVSQSPRYKVAKRGQDVALRCDPISGHVSLFWYQQALGQGPEFLTYFQNEAQLDKSGLPSDRFFAERPEGSVSTLKIQRTQQEDSAVYLCASSSGQGTQPQHFGDGTRLSIL.

Here the CDR3 DNA reads TGTGCCAGCAGCCTCGCCGCGGCTGCCTACAATGAGCAGTTCTTC. Protein product: CASSLAAAAYNEQFF. The rearrangement links TRBV6-5 to TRBJ2-1; D gene uncertain. Between the trimmed V and J ends, which lost 6 bases and 2 bases, there was a span of 14 bases. Germline assignment: CDR1 MNHEY and CDR2 SVGAGI. CDR3 size: 15 residues.

V is TRBV7-6 and J is TRBJ2-3, with 10 bases aligning to TRBD2. V gave up 5 bases and J gave up 6 bases; unmatched junction bases: 11. CDR1 is SGHVS, CDR2 FNYEAQ, per germline. This CDR3 has 16 amino acids. CDR3 nucleotide sequence: TGTGCCAGCAGCATTCGGACTAGCGGAGTGCCCGATACGCAGTATTTT. It yields the protein CASSIRTSGVPDTQYF.

The V call is TRBV2, the J call TRBJ1-3; possibly TRBD1 for D (6 bases). Germline values: CDR1 SNHLY, CDR2 FYNNEI. Trimming removed 6 bases at V and 0 bases at J, with 18 bases between. The CDR3 contains 17 residues. The CDR3 loop is CASSQSQGTSSGNTIYF. The DNA of the CDR3 is TGTGCCAGCAGCCAAAGCCAGGGGACCAGCTCTGGAAACACCATATATTTT.

The CDR3 DNA follows: TGTGCCAGCAGAACCGGGAATTATAATTCACCCCTCCACTTT. Protein: CASRTGNYNSPLHF. This chain links TRBV3-1 (or the pseudogene TRBV3-2) with TRBJ1-6, with D hard to call. V shed 6 bases and J shed 4 bases, with 10 bases lying between them. CDR3 length: 14 amino acids. Germline V gene data show CDR1 as LGHDT and CDR2 as YNNKEL (reference sequence).

The rearrangement uses TRBV4-2 and TRBJ2-1, with TRBD2 identical over 7 bases. The CDR3 is 16 residues long. Germline V gives CDR1 LGHNA, CDR2 YNFKEQ. V lost 4 bases and J lost 3; bases outside the gene matches: 9. This chain's CDR3 is CASSLTAGTSYNEQFF. CDR3 bases: TGTGCCAGCAGCCTAACAGCGGGAACCAGCTACAATGAGCAGTTCTTC.

This clone was found a few times. This chain connects TRBV5-4 to TRBJ1-1; maybe TRBD1 (5 bases). V gave up 0 bases and J gave up 5 bases, with 8 bases separating them. CDR1 and CDR2 from the germline V gene are SGHNT and YYREEE (reference sequence). The CDR3 has 13 residues. The CDR3 is CASSLDRGTEAFF. As DNA, the CDR3 is TGTGCCAGCAGCTTGGACCGGGGGACTGAAGCTTTCTTT.

The V call is TRBV28, the J call TRBJ1-1; D is undetermined. In germline, CDR1 is MDHEN, CDR2 SYDVKM. V gave up 5 bases and J gave up 0 bases, with 10 bases separating them. This CDR3 has 14 amino acids. CDR3 in amino acids: CASSPVPVNTEAFF. The DNA for the CDR3 is TGTGCCAGCAGTCCCGTCCCGGTGAACACTGAAGCTTTCTTT.

This chain connects TRBV30 to TRBJ1-1, with a tentative D call TRBD1 (5 bases). The V end lost 0 bases, the J end lost 7 bases, and 9 bases lay between the germline ends. There are 12 residues in the CDR3. Germline V gene lookup returns CDR1 GTSNPN and CDR2 SVGIG (reference sequence). The CDR3 is CAWSVGRIEAFF. The DNA of the CDR3 is TGTGCCTGGAGTGTGGGGCGGATTGAAGCTTTCTTT.

The chain uses TRBV12-3 or TRBV12-4 and TRBJ1-2; no clear D. V shed 1 base and J shed 7 bases, with 10 bases lying between them. This CDR3 spans 13 amino acids. Written as DNA, the CDR3 is TGTGCCAGCAGTTTAGGAGGCTCGGGTGGCTACACCTTC. Its translation is CASSLGGSGGYTF.

This chain links TRBV5-1 with TRBJ2-4; the D gene is possibly TRBD1 (5 bases). CDR1 SGHRS and CDR2 YFSETQ come from the germline V gene. Trimming pared 3 bases from V and 0 bases from J, leaving 7 bases between. The CDR3 length is 14 residues. The CDR3 DNA is TGCGCCAGCAGCTCCCAGGGAGCCAAAAACATTCAGTACTTC. It translates to CASSSQGAKNIQYF.

This sequence joins TRBV6-5 and TRBJ1-2; 8 bases agree with TRBD1. V trimming: 5 bases; J trimming: 8 bases; junction bases outside the gene matches: 7. CDR1 MNHEY and CDR2 SVGAGI come from the germline V gene. The CDR3 has 13 amino acids. The CDR3 protein is CASSLTGVTGYTF. As DNA, the CDR3 is TGTGCCAGCAGTCTGACAGGGGTAACAGGCTACACCTTC.

This clone has more than one count but fewer than ten. The CDR3: CASSGGRQPQHF. The DNA for the CDR3 is TGTGCCAGCTCAGGGGGCCGTCAGCCCCAGCATTTT. This chain joins TRBV28 and TRBJ1-5; 8 positions agree with TRBD1. V was pared by 8 bases and J by 6 bases, with 3 bases of the junction left unmatched. Germline values: CDR1 MDHEN, CDR2 SYDVKM. The CDR3 is 12 amino acids.